This TCR beta chain was recovered during a study of shared clonotypes between healthy human individuals (dated by TCRdb to 2018 to 2021). Looking at the study overall: A few men and a couple of women, aged 18 to 49 years, made up the cohort. For each donor, CD4 naive and CD4 memory were each given three plates, CD8 naive was given two plates, and CD8 memory was given one plate. To increase sequencing depth and limit assay-specific biases, different laboratories used diverse techniques to prepare libraries and sequence TCR repertoires. The study deeply sequenced blood TCR repertoires of about 5 healthy adults to estimate repertoire size and the extent of clonotype sharing between individuals. Between about 0.8 and 8.9 billion PBMCs per donor were obtained by leukapheresis. Results and caveats for the whole study, not just this receptor: Compared with non-shared clonotypes, clonotypes shared by all four sorted-subset donors had higher generation probabilities. The small number of donors limited the genetic and exposure-history diversity represented. Rarefaction of sorted-subset datasets indicated incomplete sequencing despite the large sequencing depth. Pairwise subsampling led to the expectation that sequencing depth would affect the degree of clonotype sharing among donors. Sampling was limited to blood, and TCR repertoires in tissue likely differ from TCR repertoires in blood. Approximately 4.8% of naive CD4, 3.5% of naive CD8, 2.3% of memory CD4, and 0.4% of memory CD8 clonotypes were shared across several donors. Larger estimated clonotype richness was generally found for naive subsets than for memory subsets.

The donors were healthy, HIV-negative adults who had no recently reported acute infections or vaccinations. Every donor was a Caucasian adult living in Nashville, Tennessee, USA. CD4+ T cells were enriched by magnetic negative selection, after which naive cells were positively selected on CD45RA and the negative fraction was taken as the memory subset. Blood was obtained by leukapheresis, after which PBMCs were separated by Ficoll-Histopaque density gradient centrifugation and cryopreserved in liquid nitrogen vapor phase. Purity and quantity of every magnetically sorted T cell population were checked by analytical flow cytometry. Genomic DNA was isolated from every sorted fraction and measured by UV absorbance on a Nanodrop 2000c. Using the deep immunoSEQ assay, TCR CDR3 regions were amplified from genomic DNA by multiplex PCR. Extracted genomic DNA from each cell subset was spread evenly across all wells of several immunoSEQ 96-well plates, with each plate serving as a replicate. For sorted subsets, approximately 210 ng of genomic DNA, equivalent to tens of thousands of T cell genomes, went into each replicate PCR. Purified libraries were measured with a Qubit 3.0 fluorometer, size-checked on a Bioanalyzer 2100, and measured again with the KAPA Library Quantification kit. Each immunoSEQ 96-well plate was sequenced on its own single-read 150-cycle Illumina NextSeq 550 flow cell. Per the source publication's procedure: Because only junctional sequences without quality scores were contained in the immunoSEQ output, filtering matching that applied to full-length reads could not be performed. Sequences were annotated with PyIR, a Python wrapper for IgBLAST v1.9, and V/J genes and CDR3 were assigned using IMGT germline references. Reads were removed for weak V/J assignments (E-value above 1e-6), missing CDR3, stop codons, out-of-frame junctions, or ambiguous translated residues. A V3J clonotype was defined by an identical inferred V gene, J gene, and CDR3 amino acid sequence. The percentage overlap between two repertoires was calculated by dividing the number of shared unique clonotypes by the size of the smaller repertoire. Richness of each repertoire was evaluated using RTK rarefaction, the Chao1 estimator, and Recon v2.1 estimates of unobserved clonotypes. Generation probabilities were computed with OLGA for all TCRbeta clonotypes obtained by the gDNA method from several donors. TCRdb provides this immuneACCESS table in a form limited to in-frame rearrangements. Some clones are lacking; in checked studies, under half of them reflect an unresolved V gene, and why the rest are absent is not known. For V, J and clone size, that table is used; D and trimming come from the DNA. The table for this sample lists about 2 million clones; 95% of them were counted only once. The ten largest clones take up 0.1% to 0.15% of the sample.

Remarks on this clone: There is no known antigen for this receptor. Per-nucleotide qualities are absent, and no much larger clonotype sits a single base away.

V loses 3 bases, J loses 1 base, and the germline ends lie 9 bases apart. The CDR3 sequence holds 14 residues, the cysteine and phenylalanine included. Of the read, only the CDR3 DNA is kept; its 42 bases are in frame from base 1. CDR1 and CDR2 (MDHEN, SYDVKM) derive from the germline V gene. This sequence was found in a man younger than 35 in good health. Sequencing was done on a sample of naive CD4+ T cells sorted from blood. According to the study, the label for this sample's cell subset or site signals: CD45RA+ positively selected. The rearrangement combines TRBV28 with TRBJ1-1; TRBD1 could be the D gene, as 5 bases match. The DNA reads as follows: TGTGCCAGCAGTTTTAGGGGACCGAACACTGAAGCTTTCTTT. Translated, this gives CASSFRGPNTEAFF.